These T cell receptor beta chains were read from a single sample in a study of early T cells in non-severe SARS-CoV-2 infection. Via MiXCR, TCRdb re-called the 5' RACE reads, giving one row per CDR3 protein. In the table there are roughly 30,000 distinct CDR3 sequences, 4.5% of which are singletons. The material sequenced was whole blood. Receptor source: an adult who was a healthcare worker with PCR-confirmed SARS-CoV-2 infection or an uninfected control (not recorded which). Each CDR3 is given with its conserved first and last residue. Each record gives: CDR3 length, D gene, clone size, V gene, J gene, CDR3 protein, CDR3 DNA. The D gene is left open where the match is weak. The listing skips clone size in some rows; elsewhere it reads once, few, many or a size class.

length: 15
D: NA
size: many
V: TRBV7-2
J: TRBJ2-7
CDR3: CASSSQTLLSYEQYF
DNA: TGTGCCAGCAGCTCACAGACCCTTCTCTCCTACGAGCAGTACTTC

length: 17
D: NA
size: NA
V: TRBV6-1
J: TRBJ1-4
CDR3: CASITRLTRATNEKLFF
DNA: TGTGCCAGCATTACGAGATTAACACGGGCAACTAATGAAAAACTGTTTTTT

length: 14
D: NA
size: many
V: TRBV27
J: TRBJ1-2
CDR3: CASSPRQANYGYTF
DNA: TGTGCCAGCAGTCCCCGACAGGCTAACTATGGCTACACCTTC

length: 12
D: NA
size: few
V: TRBV7-2
J: TRBJ1-2
CDR3: CASSREMYGYTF
DNA: TGTGCCAGCAGCCGAGAGATGTATGGCTACACCTTC

length: 14
D: NA
size: NA
V: TRBV9
J: TRBJ2-7
CDR3: CAMLTRQDPYEQYF
DNA: TGTGCCATGTTAACAAGACAGGACCCCTACGAGCAGTACTTC

length: 15
D: NA
size: many
V: TRBV18
J: TRBJ1-1
CDR3: CASSPLGQLRTEAFF
DNA: TGTGCCAGCTCACCATTAGGACAGTTACGCACTGAAGCTTTCTTT

length: 12
D: NA
size: NA
V: TRBV27
J: TRBJ2-2
CDR3: CASSIRSGELFF
DNA: TGTGCCAGCAGTATTCGTAGCGGGGAGCTGTTTTTT

length: 15
D: NA
size: many
V: TRBV11-2
J: TRBJ2-5
CDR3: CASSLAGEPQETQYF
DNA: TGTGCCAGCAGCTTAGCGGGGGAGCCCCAAGAGACCCAGTACTTC

length: 14
D: TRBD1
size: few
V: TRBV5-4
J: TRBJ1-6
CDR3: CASSPGQDNSPLHF
DNA: TGTGCCAGCAGCCCGGGACAGGATAATTCACCCCTCCACTTT

length: 20
D: TRBD2
size: many
V: TRBV5-6
J: TRBJ2-1
CDR3: CASSSPGRTSGSISYNEQFF
DNA: TGTGCCAGCAGCTCACCGGGAAGGACTAGCGGGAGCATATCTTACAATGAGCAGTTCTTC

length: 13
D: NA
size: many
V: TRBV5-1
J: TRBJ2-7
CDR3: CASSLEGWYEQYF
DNA: TGCGCCAGCAGCTTGGAGGGTTGGTACGAGCAGTACTTC

length: 14
D: NA
size: many
V: TRBV7-9
J: TRBJ1-2
CDR3: CASSRSGGGYGYTF
DNA: TGTGCCAGCAGCCGCTCGGGCGGCGGATATGGCTACACCTTC

length: 16
D: TRBD1
size: few
V: TRBV20-1
J: TRBJ2-7
CDR3: CSARDLRDRGLYEQYF
DNA: TGCAGTGCTAGGGACCTCCGGGACAGGGGTCTCTACGAGCAGTACTTC

length: 18
D: NA
size: NA
V: TRBV4-3
J: TRBJ2-2
CDR3: CASSQGLASREGGGELFF
DNA: TGCGCCAGCAGCCAAGGCCTTGCGTCGCGGGAAGGGGGCGGGGAGCTGTTTTTT

length: 14
D: TRBD1
size: many
V: TRBV6-5
J: TRBJ2-1
CDR3: CASRRDRGHNEQFF
DNA: TGTGCCAGCAGAAGGGACAGGGGGCACAATGAGCAGTTCTTC

length: 16
D: TRBD2
size: many
V: TRBV24-1
J: TRBJ2-1
CDR3: CATSDRTSGVRGVQFF
DNA: TGTGCCACCAGTGACAGGACTAGCGGCGTACGGGGGGTGCAGTTCTTC

length: 15
D: TRBD2
size: few
V: TRBV4-1
J: TRBJ2-1
CDR3: CASSRREDRDYEQFF
DNA: TGCGCCAGCAGCAGGCGGGAGGATCGAGACTATGAGCAGTTCTTC

length: 14
D: NA
size: many
V: TRBV11-3
J: TRBJ2-7
CDR3: CASSLHGGPNEQYF
DNA: TGTGCCAGCAGCTTACATGGGGGGCCCAACGAGCAGTACTTC

length: 15
D: TRBD2
size: many
V: TRBV11-2
J: TRBJ2-3
CDR3: CASTVAGGLTDTQYF
DNA: TGTGCCAGCACCGTAGCGGGGGGGCTCACAGATACGCAGTATTTT

length: 11
D: NA
size: many
V: TRBV29-1
J: TRBJ2-5
CDR3: CSVLDLETQYF
DNA: TGCAGCGTCCTTGACCTAGAGACCCAGTACTTC

length: 14
D: TRBD2
size: medium-sized
V: TRBV24-1
J: TRBJ2-1
CDR3: CAIGSGASNNEQFF
DNA: TGTGCCATCGGAAGCGGGGCCTCGAACAATGAGCAGTTCTTC

length: 17
D: TRBD2
size: NA
V: TRBV19
J: TRBJ2-1
CDR3: CASSIPRGLGSYNEQFF
DNA: TGTGCCAGTAGTATACCCCGCGGACTAGGGTCCTACAATGAGCAGTTCTTC